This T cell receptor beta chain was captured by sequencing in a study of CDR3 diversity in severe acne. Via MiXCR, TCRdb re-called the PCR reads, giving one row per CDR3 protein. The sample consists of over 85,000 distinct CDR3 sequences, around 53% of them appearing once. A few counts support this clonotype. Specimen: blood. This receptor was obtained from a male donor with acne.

The DNA for the CDR3 is TGTGCCAGCAGCCCAGAGGGTCAGGAGACCCAGTACTTC. It is translated as CASSPEGQETQYF. This chain joins TRBV7-2 and TRBJ2-5; TRBD2 might be the D (5 bases). V lost 5 bases and J 5 bases, leaving 12 bases between the germline ends. This CDR3 comprises 13 residues. Germline V gene sequence: CDR1 SGHTA, CDR2 FQGNSA.